The 10 T cell receptor beta chains presented below share a single source sample, sequenced in a study of cytomegalovirus exposure and HLA in healthy donors (dated by TCRdb to about 2017). Library prep was done by the immunoSEQ multiplex PCR assay. The multiplex PCR relied on a mix of 60 forward primers for TCR Vbeta segments and 13 reverse primers for TCR Jbeta segments. Here the immuneACCESS table is served through TCRdb, limited to in-frame sequences with V and J called. Missing clones are a known gap in these copies; in checked studies unresolved V genes cover under half, and the rest lacks a known reason. The sample table shows around 200,000 clones, and roughly 87% are seen once. In total, the top ten clones hold about 6.4% of the sample. The sequencing input was PBMCs. The receptors derive from a man aged 40-49 years in good health and CMV-seropositive.

The gene calls are TRBV7-6 and TRBJ1-1; weak D call: TRBD1 (5 bases). Trimming pared 5 bases from V and 0 bases from J, leaving 16 bases between. Germline V gene data show CDR1 as SGHVS and CDR2 as FNYEAQ. The CDR3 spans 16 residues. DNA for the CDR3: TGTGCCAGCAGCCAGGGATTGGGCGCGATGAACACTGAAGCTTTCTTT. The encoded protein is CASSQGLGAMNTEAFF.

This chain joins TRBV27 and TRBJ2-7; TRBD1 might be the D (5 bases). V was trimmed by 4 bases and J by 3 bases, leaving 19 bases between them. The CDR3 is 16 residues long. The germline gives CDR1 MNHEY, CDR2 SMNVEV (reference sequence). DNA of the CDR3: TGTGCCAGCAGTTACCGACCCATTCCAAGGGGCTACGAGCAGTACTTC. Translated: CASSYRPIPRGYEQYF.

The rearrangement uses TRBV6-1 and TRBJ1-5; 7 bases are a match to TRBD1. The germline CDR1 and CDR2 sequences are MNHNS and SASEGT. The trim removed 4 bases at V and 2 bases at J, leaving 11 bases unmatched. This CDR3 is built from 17 residues. The CDR3 loop reads CASSAPPTGFGNQPQHF. As DNA, the CDR3 is TGTGCCAGCAGTGCCCCGCCGACAGGGTTCGGCAATCAGCCCCAGCATTTT.

The chain employs TRBV4-2 and TRBJ1-1, with D uncertain. Germline V gives CDR1 LGHNA, CDR2 YNFKEQ. V was cut by 1 base and J by 5 bases, with 11 bases left in between. The CDR3 loop spans 14 amino acids. The CDR3 reads CASSQAGFGTEAFF. In DNA, the CDR3 is TGTGCCAGCAGCCAAGCAGGTTTTGGGACTGAAGCTTTCTTT.

This chain joins TRBV4-1 and TRBJ1-4; D call uncertain. V lost 0 bases and J 7 bases, leaving 12 bases between the germline ends. Germline V gives CDR1 MGHRA, CDR2 YSYEKL. The CDR3 contains 15 residues. CDR3 region: CASSQDFAKIEKLFF. Written as DNA, the CDR3 is TGCGCCAGCAGCCAAGACTTTGCGAAGATTGAAAAACTGTTTTTT.

The V call is TRBV12-5, the J call TRBJ2-7; D ambiguous. Trimming took off 2 bases at V and 4 bases at J, with 15 bases between the two ends. Per germline, CDR1 LGHNT and CDR2 FRNRAP. The CDR3 runs 15 residues. The DNA of the CDR3 is TGTGCTAGTGGTTTGCCGGGTGGCGGAGTTTACGAGCAGTACTTC. The encoded protein is CASGLPGGGVYEQYF. Supplemented by reference TRBV12-5 and TRBJ2-7, the full variable domain reads DARVTQTPRHKVTEMGQEVTMRCQPILGHNTVFWYRQTMMQGLELLAYFRNRAPLDDSGMPKDRFSAEMPDATLATLKIQPSEPRDSAVYFCASGLPGGGVYEQYFGPGTRLTVT.

V and J are TRBV2 and TRBJ2-5; no reliable D call. This CDR3 is built from 13 residues. Trimming pared 7 bases from V and 1 base from J, leaving 10 bases between. CDR1 is SNHLY and CDR2 is FYNNEI in the germline V gene. The CDR3: CASTERTQETQYF. CDR3 bases: TGTGCCAGCACGGAGAGAACCCAAGAGACCCAGTACTTC.

On this clone itself: Additional DNA sequences in this sample encode the identical CDR3. The J gene is TRBJ2-1, the V gene TRBV7-9, with TRBD2 matching over 8 bases. The length of the CDR3 is 15 residues. Trimming at V came to 2 bases and at J to 0 bases, leaving 0 bases not matched to a gene. Germline V gives CDR1 SEHNR, CDR2 FQNEAQ (reference sequence). CDR3 sequence: CASSLSGSSYNEQFF. CDR3 DNA: TGTGCCAGCAGCTTAAGCGGGAGCTCCTACAATGAGCAGTTCTTC.

CDR3 amino acids: CSVGTQYQGGTEAFF. The CDR3 DNA sequence: TGCAGCGTTGGGACCCAGTATCAGGGGGGAACTGAAGCTTTCTTT. The V call is TRBV29-1, the J call TRBJ1-1, with 7 positions matching TRBD1. This CDR3 comprises 15 residues. Germline trimming cut 4 bases from V and 5 bases from J; bases unmatched to any gene: 13. Germline assignment: CDR1 SQVTM and CDR2 ANQGSEA.

This sequence joins TRBV9 and TRBJ2-2; TRBD1 matches at 9 bases. Looked up from germline, CDR1 is SGDLS and CDR2 is YYNGEE. Losses at the gene ends were 4 bases for V and 4 bases for J; bases not matched to a gene: 11. This CDR3 is 17 amino acids long. The CDR3 reads CASSSSTGTGSTGELFF. The CDR3 DNA sequence: TGTGCCAGCAGCTCCAGCACCGGGACAGGGTCCACCGGGGAGCTGTTTTTT.